This T cell receptor beta chain is drawn from a study of blood T cell repertoires in COVID-19. Study-wide context: Acute-phase and convalescent COVID-19 samples originated in the United States, Italy and Spain. In each case, the material was cDNA or gDNA derived from T cells, B-cell-depleted T cells, or PBMCs.

The CDR3 spans 16 residues. CDR1 is SNHLY, CDR2 FYNNEI, per germline. V lost 0 bases and J lost 3; bases outside the gene matches: 6. Original data processing: Estimation of nucleated cell counts relied on the amplification of reference gene primers. Assay: immunoSEQ multiplex PCR; the TCRdb copy retains only in-frame clones and omits some. That table gives V, J and clone size, and the DNA gave D and trimming. The table has 100,000 to 150,000 clones, roughly 82% seen once; the top ten hold about 12%. The genes are TRBV2 and TRBJ2-7; 9 nucleotides line up with TRBD2. This TCR came from a human donor in a cohort sampled during active COVID-19. The sequenced material came from peripheral blood. CDR3 loop: CASSEAPLAGDYEQYF. The CDR3 DNA reads TGTGCCAGCAGTGAAGCTCCATTAGCGGGGGACTACGAGCAGTACTTC. Based on the CDR3 plus reference TRBV2 and TRBJ2-7, the full variable domain is EPEVTQTPSHQVTQMGQEVILRCVPISNHLYFYWYRQILGQKVEFLVSFYNNEISEKSEIFDDQFSVERPDGSNFTLKIRSTKLEDSAMYFCASSEAPLAGDYEQYFGPGTRLTVT.